This TCR beta chain emerged from a study of sequential checkpoint blockade in melanoma. The overall study: Maintenance nivolumab came after either treatment sequence.

CDR3 length: 14 amino acids. From germline, CDR1 is SGHTA and CDR2 FQGTGA. Trimming took off 2 bases at V and 4 bases at J, with 9 bases between the two ends. This table comes from immunoSEQ multiplex PCR, and its TCRdb copy is limited to in-frame clones, with some not included. The sample comprises around 6,000 clones, around 57% of which are singletons, and about a sixth rests with the top ten. The treatment here: randomized to nivolumab then ipilimumab (arm A) or the reverse (arm B). No patient had prior DNA-damaging chemotherapy. This chain links TRBV7-3 with TRBJ2-1, with a possible D match to TRBD2 (7 bases). The input for sequencing was CD8+ T cells sorted from blood (inferred from file names), taken from a patient given nivolumab and ipilimumab in sequence. The sequence was obtained from a human donor with melanoma. CDR3 coding DNA: TGTGCCAGCAGCTTAGCGGGGGCGTACAATGAGCAGTTCTTC. Its protein product is CASSLAGAYNEQFF.